This entry is about one T cell receptor beta chain. The antigen is undetermined. Other nucleotide sequences in the sample specify the same CDR3. Sequencing was performed with immunoSEQ multiplex PCR; in TCRdb, only in-frame clones are kept and a portion is missing. The repertoire holds around 2,100,000 clones, around 96% seen once, with approximately 1.2% in the top ten. Positive CCR7 selection of CD45RO-negative cells yielded the naive CD8 cells, and terminally differentiated effector memory CD45RA+ cells were excluded. Germline-derived CDR1 and CDR2 are SQVTM and ANQGSEA. The V and J ends lost 4 bases and 3 bases respectively, with 10 bases between them. The CDR3 is 12 residues long. The data were taken from a study of shared clonotypes between healthy human individuals. Whole-study findings and limits: Rarefaction demonstrated incomplete sorted-subset sequencing despite large depth.

The origin of this receptor is a man between 18 and 29 years old in good health. The material sequenced was naive CD8+ T cells sorted from blood. The chain uses TRBV29-1 and TRBJ2-7, with D perhaps matching TRBD1 (6 bases). The CDR3 coding sequence is TGCAGCGTTGTCGAACAGGGCTACGAGCAGTACTTC. Its protein product is CSVVEQGYEQYF.